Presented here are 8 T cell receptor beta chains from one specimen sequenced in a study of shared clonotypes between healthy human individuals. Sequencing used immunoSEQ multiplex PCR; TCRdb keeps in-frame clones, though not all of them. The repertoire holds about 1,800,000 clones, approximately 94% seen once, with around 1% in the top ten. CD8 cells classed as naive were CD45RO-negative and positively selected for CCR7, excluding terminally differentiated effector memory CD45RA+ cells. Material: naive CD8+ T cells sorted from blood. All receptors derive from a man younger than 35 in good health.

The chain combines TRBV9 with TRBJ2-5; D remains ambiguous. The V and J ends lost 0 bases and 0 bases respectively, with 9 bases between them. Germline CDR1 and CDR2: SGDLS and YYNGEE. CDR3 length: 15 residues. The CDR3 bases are TGTGCCAGCAGCGTAGAGGACGCCAACCAAGAGACCCAGTACTTC. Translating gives CASSVEDANQETQYF.

In nucleotides, the CDR3 is TGTGCCAGCAGCGAAACTAGCGGGAGTGGAGAGACCCAGTACTTC. Protein sequence: CASSETSGSGETQYF. The chain has TRBV9 and TRBJ2-5; 11 bases fit TRBD2. The CDR3 contains 15 residues. Germline lookup yields CDR1 SGDLS and CDR2 YYNGEE. The junction had 5 bases not matched to a gene; V was cut back by 3 bases and J by 4 bases.

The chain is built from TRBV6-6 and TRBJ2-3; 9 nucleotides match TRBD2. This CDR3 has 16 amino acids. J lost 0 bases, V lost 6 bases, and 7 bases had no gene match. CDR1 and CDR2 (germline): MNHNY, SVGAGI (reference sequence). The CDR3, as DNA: TGTGCCAGCAGCCTAGCGGGACGCCTAAGCACAGATACGCAGTATTTT. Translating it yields CASSLAGRLSTDTQYF.

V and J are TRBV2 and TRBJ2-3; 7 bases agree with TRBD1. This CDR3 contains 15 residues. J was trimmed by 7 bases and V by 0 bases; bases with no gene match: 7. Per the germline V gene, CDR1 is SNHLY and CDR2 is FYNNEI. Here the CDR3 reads CASSEAPQGENTQYF. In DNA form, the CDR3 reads TGTGCCAGCAGTGAAGCGCCGCAGGGGGAAAATACGCAGTATTTT.

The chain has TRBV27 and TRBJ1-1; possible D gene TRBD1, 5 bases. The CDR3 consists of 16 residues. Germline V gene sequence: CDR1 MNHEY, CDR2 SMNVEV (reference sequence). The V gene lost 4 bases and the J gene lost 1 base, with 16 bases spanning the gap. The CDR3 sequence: CASSSYLRGPNTEAFF. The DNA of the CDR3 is TGTGCCAGCAGTTCTTACCTCCGGGGACCGAACACTGAAGCTTTCTTT.

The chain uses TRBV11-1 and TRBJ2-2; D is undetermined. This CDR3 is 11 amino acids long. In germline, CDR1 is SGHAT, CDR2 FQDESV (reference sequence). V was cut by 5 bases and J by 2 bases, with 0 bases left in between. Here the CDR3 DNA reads TGTGCCAGCAGCAACACCGGGGAGCTGTTTTTT. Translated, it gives CASSNTGELFF.

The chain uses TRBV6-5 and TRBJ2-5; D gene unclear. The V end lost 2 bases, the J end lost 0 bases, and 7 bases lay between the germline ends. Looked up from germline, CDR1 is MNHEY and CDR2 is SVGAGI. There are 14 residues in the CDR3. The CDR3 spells CASSYRRNQETQYF. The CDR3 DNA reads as TGTGCCAGCAGTTACCGACGGAACCAAGAGACCCAGTACTTC.

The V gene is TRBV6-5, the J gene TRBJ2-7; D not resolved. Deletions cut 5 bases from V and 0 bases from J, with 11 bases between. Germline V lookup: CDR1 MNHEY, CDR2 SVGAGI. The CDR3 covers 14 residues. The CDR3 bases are TGTGCCAGCAGTGCCGGTTTTAGCTCCTACGAGCAGTACTTC. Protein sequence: CASSAGFSSYEQYF.